A single sample gave rise to the 17 T cell receptor beta chains below, sequenced in a study of CD8+ T cells in alopecia areata. Pooled cells of cutaneous lymph node origin were sorted on CD4, CD8alpha, NKG2D, NKG2ACE and other markers. Isolated RNA was reverse transcribed into cDNA used as the sequencing template. The table came from immunoSEQ multiplex PCR; TCRdb's copy has only in-frame clones and leaves some out. Recorded here are around 300,000 clones, none singletons. Input material: CD4+ T cells sorted from a lymph node. The receptors come from a C3H/HeJ mouse with alopecia areata. The strain's MHC haplotype is H2-k.

Only a few counts were recorded for this clone. Mouse names are used for the genes. The read stops 4 residues short of the end of the CDR3; the missing end is completed from the germline J gene. Other DNA sequences from this sample encode an identical CDR3 as well. This sequence joins TRBV19 and TRBJ2-5; D is unresolved. Looked up from germline, CDR1 is FNHDT and CDR2 is SITEND (reference sequence). Trimming removed 1 base from V and 3 bases from J, with 6 bases in between. The CDR3 sequence is 13 residues long. This CDR3 is CASSIRHQDTQYF. The covered CDR3 bases are TGTGCCAGCAGTATAAGACATCAAGAC.

This clone was counted between two and nine times. The gene names here belong to mouse. The read stops 4 residues short of the end of the CDR3; the missing end is completed from the germline J gene. This chain connects TRBV14 to TRBJ2-7; 11 nucleotides line up with TRBD2. The CDR3 sequence is 14 residues long. Germline lookup yields CDR1 SGHDT and CDR2 FRDEAV. The CDR3 region is CASRADWGAYEQYF. The DNA read from the CDR3 is TGTGCCAGCAGGGCGGACTGGGGGGCGTAT.

This clone turned up a few times. Mouse gene names apply. The CDR3 bases that were read are TGTGCCAGCAGCCAAGATGGGACAGACAATTCGCCC. It is translated as CASSQDGTDNSP. The full CDR3 is CASSQDGTDNSPLYF. This chain uses TRBV5 with TRBJ1-6; 7 bases fit TRBD1. The CDR3 is cut off 3 residues early in the read; its end comes from the germline J gene. TRBJ1-6 is given ORF status, its function remaining uncertain. This CDR3 has 15 amino acids. Germline V gene data show CDR1 as LGHNA and CDR2 as YNLKQL (reference sequence). Trimming removed 0 bases from V and 7 bases from J; junction bases left unmatched: 3.

With regard to this clone: Each gene name is a mouse one. The sequence runs out 4 residues before the end of the CDR3; the remainder is reconstructed from the germline J gene. The chain carries TRBV13-3 and TRBJ2-5; possible D gene TRBD1, 6 bases. This CDR3 has 13 amino acids. Germline values: CDR1 NNHDY, CDR2 SYVADS. CDR3 sequence: CASSDRGKDTQYF. CDR3 DNA, as far as it was read: TGTGCCAGCAGTGACAGGGGAAAAGAC.

This clone was seen at least ten times. The listed genes are named as in mouse. The CDR3 is cut off 4 residues early in the read; its end comes from the germline J gene. In the same sample, other DNA sequences code for this CDR3. The rearrangement links TRBV13-1 to TRBJ2-4, with TRBD2 identical over 7 bases. The V gene's germline CDR1 is NSHNY and CDR2 SYGAGN. The V gene end was trimmed by 2 bases and the J gene end by 1 base; junction bases not matched to a gene: 1. This CDR3 contains 14 residues. The sequenced CDR3 bases are TGTGCCAGCAGTGAAACTGGGGGTCAAAAC. It codes for CASSETGGQN. The complete CDR3 protein is CASSETGGQNTLYF.

This clone turned up a few times. Mouse gene names and germline throughout. Partial CDR3 DNA: TGTGCCTGGAGTGAGGGGGAGAACTATGCT. Its protein is CAWSEGENYA. The full CDR3 sequence reads CAWSEGENYAEQFF. V usage is TRBV31 and J usage is TRBJ2-1; perhaps TRBD1 as D (6 bases). The CDR3 end falls 4 residues outside the read, so it is completed with the germline J gene. V lost 2 bases to trimming and J lost 1 base, with 9 bases between them. The CDR3 totals 14 residues. Germline CDR1 GKSSPN, CDR2 SITVG.

This clone was seen only a few times. Gene names denote mouse genes. With the read ending 4 residues before the CDR3 end, the germline J gene is used to fill in that end. The same CDR3 can be traced to other DNA sequences in this sample. This chain joins TRBV19 and TRBJ2-3; 8 bases fit TRBD2. V lost 2 bases, J lost 3 bases, and 2 bases stayed unmatched. This CDR3 spans 14 amino acids. The germline CDR1 and CDR2 sequences are FNHDT and SITEND (reference sequence). The CDR3: CASSIGGAAETLYF. The sequenced CDR3 bases are TGTGCCAGCAGTATCGGGGGGGCGGCAGAA.

This clone was detected a few times. The germline and genes are mouse ones. The read terminates 4 residues ahead of where the CDR3 ends, so the germline J gene completes it. The rearrangement joins TRBV13-3 to TRBJ2-7; D is undetermined. Germline CDR1 NNHDY, CDR2 SYVADS. The CDR3 spans 14 residues. The CDR3 is CASSDHRKRYEQYF. The sequenced part of the CDR3 DNA is TGTGCCAGCAGTGATCACAGAAAAAGATAT.

A note on this clone: Gene names follow the mouse nomenclature. The CDR3 extends 4 residues past the end of the read, so its final part is completed from the germline J gene. V gene TRBV14 combines with J gene TRBJ2-3, with D tentatively TRBD1 (6 bases). The CDR3 sequence is 15 residues long. The germline V gene has CDR1 SGHDT and CDR2 FRDEAV. With 4 bases removed from V and 0 bases from J, the gap between germline ends came to 12 bases. The CDR3 bases that were read are TGTGCCAGCAGTATAGGGGGATCTAGTGCAGAA. This codes for CASSIGGSSAE. The full CDR3 is CASSIGGSSAETLYF.

In the case of this clone: Gene names follow the mouse nomenclature. The DNA ends 4 residues before the CDR3 does, and the rest of the CDR3 is filled in from the germline J gene. The V and J genes are TRBV1 and TRBJ2-2, with 7 bases that match TRBD1. The CDR3 contains 15 residues. Germline loops: CDR1 NSQYPW, CDR2 LRSPGD (reference sequence). V lost 3 bases to trimming and J lost 3 bases; unmatched junction nucleotides: 4. CDR3 in amino acids: CTCSAAQGYTGQLYF. The covered CDR3 bases are TGCACCTGCAGTGCCGCACAGGGGTACACCGGG.

A word on this clone: Any gene name here is a mouse gene name. The observed sequence ends 3 residues before the CDR3 terminus, with the missing tail filled in from the germline J gene. The chain combines TRBV13-2 with TRBJ1-6, with TRBD1 matching 9 bases. TRBJ1-6 qualifies as an ORF whose function is uncertain. The J segment lost 9 bases and the V segment lost 5 bases, leaving 6 bases of the junction unmatched. This CDR3 contains 14 residues. The germline V gene encodes CDR1 NNHNN and CDR2 SYGAGS (reference sequence). This CDR3 is CASGGDRETSPLYF. CDR3 DNA, as far as it was read: TGTGCCAGCGGGGGGGACAGGGAAACTTCGCCC.

As to this clone: Gene names and germline refer to mouse. The read comes to an end 4 residues before the CDR3 does, leaving the germline J gene to fill in the end. This sequence joins TRBV14 and TRBJ2-7, with 8 positions matching TRBD2. Germline lookup yields CDR1 SGHDT and CDR2 FRDEAV. This CDR3 has 13 residues. The CDR3 DNA, read in part, is TGTGCCAGCAGTTTGGGGGGGCGCGAT. Its translation: CASSLGGRD. The entire CDR3 is CASSLGGRDEQYF.

Details on this clone: Gene names denote mouse genes. The read ends 4 residues before the CDR3 terminus; that terminus is restored from the germline J gene. The genes are TRBV13-1 and TRBJ2-4; 10 bases line up with TRBD2. This CDR3 contains 15 residues. The junction had 3 bases not matched to a gene; V was cut back by 5 bases and J by 0 bases. Germline loops: CDR1 NSHNY, CDR2 SYGAGN. Incomplete CDR3 DNA: TGTGCCAGCAGGGGACTGGGGCCTAGTCAAAAC. Protein sequence: CASRGLGPSQN. The full CDR3 protein is CASRGLGPSQNTLYF.

The sample holds a few counts of this clone. Each gene name is a mouse one. The sequenced fragment ends 4 residues before the CDR3 boundary, so the rest is inferred from the germline J gene. Other nucleotide sequences from this sample produce the same CDR3. V and J are TRBV19 and TRBJ2-2; possible D gene TRBD1, 5 bases. Between the trimmed V and J ends, which lost 3 bases and 0 bases, there was a span of 6 bases. The germline V gene has CDR1 FNHDT and CDR2 SITEND (reference sequence). CDR3 length: 14 residues. The DNA read from the CDR3 is TGTGCCAGCAGTAGACAGCCAAACACCGGG. Protein: CASSRQPNTG. The entire CDR3 is CASSRQPNTGQLYF.

This clone was counted a few times. Gene and germline names: mouse. The read gets to within 4 residues of the CDR3 end, and the germline J gene fills in the rest. Other DNA sequences in the same sample also yield this CDR3. This chain uses TRBV5 with TRBJ2-1, with 7 bases aligning to TRBD2. The CDR3 extends over 14 amino acids. Germline V lookup: CDR1 LGHNA, CDR2 YNLKQL (reference sequence). Trimming removed 3 bases from V and 3 bases from J; junction bases left unmatched: 2. The CDR3 DNA, read in part, is TGTGCCAGCAGCCAGCGGGGGGGCTATGCT. Translating gives CASSQRGGYA. The full CDR3 sequence reads CASSQRGGYAEQFF.

This clone was counted a few times. The genes and germline here are from mouse. The chain's CDR3 is CASSGPGQGYSDYTF. Incomplete CDR3 DNA: TGTGCCAGCAGTGGACCGGGACAGGGGTACTCC. The rearrangement joins TRBV13-1 to TRBJ1-2; TRBD1 matches at 10 bases. Read coverage stops 4 residues before the CDR3 terminus; the germline J gene supplies the remainder. The ends lost 3 bases at V and 3 bases at J; junction bases unmatched: 5. Germline V lookup: CDR1 NSHNY, CDR2 SYGAGN. This CDR3 is 15 amino acids long.

This clone showed up just a few times. Genes and germline are mouse. The read ends 4 residues before the CDR3 terminus; that terminus is restored from the germline J gene. The chain recombines TRBV1 with TRBJ2-7, with 7 bases that match TRBD2. CDR1 is NSQYPW, CDR2 LRSPGD, per germline (reference sequence). This CDR3 is built from 13 residues. The chain's CDR3 is CTCSAWGFYEQYF. CDR3 bases read: TGCACCTGCAGTGCCTGGGGGTTTTAT.